The rows below give T cell receptor beta chains drawn from one sample of a study of T cells in Graves' hyperthyroidism and ophthalmopathy. TCRdb ran MiXCR on the multiplex PCR reads and lists one entry per CDR3 protein. Among under 400,000 distinct CDR3 sequences, roughly 23% were seen once, and the ten largest hold 50%. Sequences were obtained from blood. Receptors were obtained from a woman between 45 and 65 years old with Graves' hyperthyroidism. The CDR3 runs from the conserved cysteine through the conserved F or W. Fields, in order: D gene, V gene, clone size, J gene, CDR3 protein, CDR3 DNA. D genes are given only for firm matches. Size is stated for part of the rows, as once, few or many counts, or as a class when the clone is expanded.

.	TRBV30	.	TRBJ2-5	CAWSGGGRGTQYF	TGTGCCTGGAGTGGCGGGGGCCGGGGGACCCAGTACTTC
TRBD1	TRBV7-9	.	TRBJ2-2	CASSRRGTGENTGELFF	TGTGCCAGCAGCAGGAGAGGGACAGGGGAAAACACCGGGGAGCTGTTTTTT
TRBD2	TRBV18	.	TRBJ2-1	CASSPLAGRRNEQFF	TGTGCCAGCTCACCACTAGCGGGAAGAAGAAATGAGCAGTTCTTC
.	TRBV10-3	.	TRBJ2-1	CAISEGPGSRSSYNEQFF	TGTGCCATCAGTGAGGGGCCTGGCAGCAGAAGCTCCTACAATGAGCAGTTCTTC
TRBD2	TRBV6-2/TRBV6-3	many	TRBJ2-2	CASSYRLAGGPRTGELFF	TGTGCCAGCAGTTACCGACTAGCGGGGGGGCCTCGGACCGGGGAGCTGTTTTTT
.	TRBV5-4	.	TRBJ2-1	CASSMYGNEQFF	TGTGCCAGCAGCATGTATGGGAATGAGCAGTTCTTC
.	TRBV7-2	.	TRBJ1-5	CASSTENQPQHF	TGTGCCAGCAGCACAGAAAATCAGCCCCAGCACTTT
.	TRBV2	many	TRBJ2-7	CASSVVSGSSYEQYF	TGTGCCAGCAGTGTTGTAAGCGGGTCGTCCTACGAGCAGTACTTC
TRBD1	TRBV30	many	TRBJ2-1	CAWRNKGASNNEQFF	TGTGCCTGGAGAAATAAGGGGGCCTCTAACAATGAGCAGTTCTTC
TRBD1	TRBV19	.	TRBJ1-1	CASSIRDRGNTEAFF	TGTGCCAGTAGTATAAGGGACAGGGGTAACACTGAAGCTTTCTTT